In its sample, the clone carrying this TCR beta chain was seen a few times. The data are from a study of CD8 T cells in Susac syndrome. With random hexamers, reverse transcription was performed on about 0.5 to 1 ug of RNA. Amplification of TCR beta CDR3 by immunoSEQ multiplex PCR spanned 54 Vbeta and 13 Jbeta. TCRdb reprocessed the immunoSEQ multiplex PCR reads with MiXCR, giving one entry per CDR3 protein. The table shows roughly 150,000 distinct CDR3 sequences, with 85% to 95% occurring only once. Trimming removed 0 bases from V and 2 bases from J, with 9 bases in between. Looked up from germline, CDR1 is MNHEY and CDR2 is SMNVEV (reference sequence). CDR3 length: 15 residues.

The chain couples TRBV27 to TRBJ2-3; D call uncertain. The sequence was obtained from a human donor with Susac syndrome. What was sequenced was CD4+ T cells from PBMCs. CDR3 residues: CASSLSGRPTDTQYF. CDR3 bases: TGTGCCAGCAGTTTATCGGGCAGACCCACAGATACGCAGTATTTT.